This T cell receptor beta chain comes out of a study of a mutant IDH1 vaccine in newly diagnosed glioma (dated by TCRdb to 2020 to 2022). About the study as a whole: Vaccination was initiated 4-6 weeks after radiotherapy alone, or concurrently with temozolomide cycles in the chemotherapy-containing groups. Before enrollment, most patients had been given radiochemotherapy with temozolomide as standard therapy, while the rest had received either radiotherapy alone or temozolomide alone. Longitudinal TCRB deep sequencing was done for 25 treated patients, wherever samples were available for exploratory analyses. Of the roughly 32 treated patients, 62.5% were male and roughly 38% were female, and a mean age of roughly 41 years was recorded. Peripheral blood was drawn at six visits: V03 (baseline), V05, V07, V10, V12 and V13. The week-35 safety follow-up took place at visit V12, and the week-47 end of study took place at visit V13.

The CDR3 numbers 9 residues from cysteine through phenylalanine. The DNA shown is the 27-base CDR3, in frame from base 1. The germline V gene yields SGDLS for CDR1 and YYNGEE for CDR2. The library was built by means of the immunoSEQ multiplex PCR assay. Following the manufacturer's protocol, the hsTCRB Kit was used to amplify rearranged TCR beta chain sequences. An Illumina MiSeq was used to sequence the TCRB libraries. From the authors' description of their analysis: Demultiplexing, trimming and gene mapping were performed with the kit vendor's proprietary platform. TCRdb retrieved this table from immuneACCESS and kept in-frame rearrangements only. Not all clones are present; in checked studies, unresolved V genes account for under half, and no reason is known for the remainder. The V and J calls and clone size come from that table; D and trimming were worked out from the DNA. In all, the sample holds 50,000 to 55,000 clones, and almost 65% of those were seen once. Under 5.5% of the sample is held by the ten biggest clonotypes.

General conclusions and limits of the study: Availability determined which PBMC samples were chosen for TCRB deep sequencing. Pseudoprogression appeared unrelated to alterations in the top peripheral T cell clonotypes detected by TCRB sequencing. It was noted by the authors that analyses of patient blood samples could not be reproduced owing to sample limitations. Vaccine-induced immune responses across multiple MHC alleles were detected in 93.3% of patients.

The time point label here, explained by the study, means: week 47, end of study. Each vaccine dose, consisting of 300 ug of a 20-mer mutant IDH1 peptide in Montanide, was administered subcutaneously with topical imiquimod. Eight vaccinations were administered to patients in weeks 1, 3, 5, 7, 11, 15, 19 and 23, corresponding to visits V03 through V10. The donors had newly diagnosed IDH1-mutant astrocytomas of WHO grade 3 or 4 that showed loss of nuclear ATRX. The samples were drawn from NOA16, a multicentre, single-arm, open-label phase I trial in Germany that tested a mutant IDH1 peptide vaccine in humans for the first time. Genomic DNA for TCRB sequencing was isolated from EDTA blood with the DNeasy Blood and Tissue Kit. Concerning this clone: No antigen is known for it. At one boundary the junction diverges from the germline segment, which might be a read error.

The chain employs TRBV9 and TRBJ2-7; there is no confident call for the D gene. The receptor's source is a man between 35 and 55 years old with glioma. Some clones in this sample may be carry-over from other donors' samples. The sequences come from peripheral blood mononuclear cells (PBMCs), collected from a glioma patient whose treatment included an IDH1 peptide vaccine. The base sequence is TGTGCCAGCAGCCCGACGGGTATATTC. Its protein reads: CASSPTGIF.